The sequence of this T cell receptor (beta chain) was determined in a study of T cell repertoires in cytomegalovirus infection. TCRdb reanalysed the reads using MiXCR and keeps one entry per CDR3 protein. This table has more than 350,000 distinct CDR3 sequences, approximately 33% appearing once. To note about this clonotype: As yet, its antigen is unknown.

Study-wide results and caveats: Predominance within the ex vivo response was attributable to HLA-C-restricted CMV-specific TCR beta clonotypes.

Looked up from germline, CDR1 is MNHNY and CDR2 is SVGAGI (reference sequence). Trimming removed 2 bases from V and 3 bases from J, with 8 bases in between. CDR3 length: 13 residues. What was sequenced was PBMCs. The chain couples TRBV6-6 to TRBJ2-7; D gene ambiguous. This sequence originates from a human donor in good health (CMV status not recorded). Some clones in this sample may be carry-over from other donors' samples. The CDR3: CASSYVGNYEQYF. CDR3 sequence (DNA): TGTGCCAGCAGTTACGTCGGTAACTACGAGCAGTACTTC.